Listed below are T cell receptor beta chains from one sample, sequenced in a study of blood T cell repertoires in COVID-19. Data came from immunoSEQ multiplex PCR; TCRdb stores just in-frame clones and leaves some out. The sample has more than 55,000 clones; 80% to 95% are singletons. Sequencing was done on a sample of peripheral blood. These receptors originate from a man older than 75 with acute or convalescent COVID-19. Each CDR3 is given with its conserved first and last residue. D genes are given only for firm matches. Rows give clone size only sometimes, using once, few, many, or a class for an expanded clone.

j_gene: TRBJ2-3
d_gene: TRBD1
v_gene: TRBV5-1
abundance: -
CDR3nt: TGCGCCAGCAGCTTGGGACAGGGGAATGGAGATACGCAGTATTTT
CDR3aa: CASSLGQGNGDTQYF

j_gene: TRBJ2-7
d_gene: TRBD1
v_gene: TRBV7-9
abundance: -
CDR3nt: TGTGCCAGCGGGACAGGGTCTTCCTACGAGCAGTACTTC
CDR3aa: CASGTGSSYEQYF

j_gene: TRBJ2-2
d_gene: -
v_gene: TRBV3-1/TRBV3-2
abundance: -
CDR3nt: TGTGCCAGCAGCCAAGGCTGGGGGGGCTCTAGCACCGGGGAGCTGTTTTTT
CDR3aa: CASSQGWGGSSTGELFF

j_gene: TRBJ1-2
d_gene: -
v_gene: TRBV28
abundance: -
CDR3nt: TGTGCCAGCAGTTTCTCGCGGATCTATGGCTACACCTTC
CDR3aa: CASSFSRIYGYTF

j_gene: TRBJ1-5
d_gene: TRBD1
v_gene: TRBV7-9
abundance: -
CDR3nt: TGTGCCAGCAGCTTAGGGACAGGGAATCAGCCCCAGCATTTT
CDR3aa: CASSLGTGNQPQHF

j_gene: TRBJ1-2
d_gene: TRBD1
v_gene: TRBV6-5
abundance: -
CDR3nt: TGTGCCAGCAGCGGACAGGGCGCGAGCTATGGCTACACCTTC
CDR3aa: CASSGQGASYGYTF

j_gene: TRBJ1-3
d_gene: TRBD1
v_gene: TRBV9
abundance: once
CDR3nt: TGTGCCAGCAGCGACCGGACAGGGGCACCCTCTGGAAACACCATATATTTT
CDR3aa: CASSDRTGAPSGNTIYF

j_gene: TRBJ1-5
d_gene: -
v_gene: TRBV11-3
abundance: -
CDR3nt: TGTGCCAGCAGCCCAGGGCAGGGGTCGGGAAATCAGCCCCAGCATTTT
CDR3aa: CASSPGQGSGNQPQHF

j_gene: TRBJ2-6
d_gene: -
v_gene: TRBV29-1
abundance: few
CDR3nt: TGCAGCGTTGGGAACAGGGTAGCCTCTGGGGCCAACGTCCTGACTTTC
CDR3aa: CSVGNRVASGANVLTF

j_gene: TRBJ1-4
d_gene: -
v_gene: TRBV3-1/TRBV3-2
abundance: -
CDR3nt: TGTGCCAGCAGCCAAGGAGGGGCCGCGGGGGATGAAAAACTGTTTTTT
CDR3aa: CASSQGGAAGDEKLFF

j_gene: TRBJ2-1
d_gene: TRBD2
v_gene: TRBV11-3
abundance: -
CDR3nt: TGTGCCAGCAGCTTAACTAGCGGGGGGTACAATGAGCAGTTCTTC
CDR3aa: CASSLTSGGYNEQFF

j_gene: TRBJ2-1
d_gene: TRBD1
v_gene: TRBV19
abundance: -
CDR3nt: TGTGCCAGAACCGACAGGGGAAACTACAATGAGCAGTTCTTC
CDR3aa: CARTDRGNYNEQFF

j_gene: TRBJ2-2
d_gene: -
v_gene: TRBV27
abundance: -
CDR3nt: TGTGCCAGCAGTCGGACAGCTACGAACACCGGGGAGCTGTTTTTT
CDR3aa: CASSRTATNTGELFF

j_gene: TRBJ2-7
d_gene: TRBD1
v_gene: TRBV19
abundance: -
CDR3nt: TGTGCCAGTAGTACAAGGGGGCCCCACAGTAAGGAAAGCTCCTACGAGCAGTACTTC
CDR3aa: CASSTRGPHSKESSYEQYF

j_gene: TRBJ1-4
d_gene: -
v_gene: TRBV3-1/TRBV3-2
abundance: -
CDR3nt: TGTGCCAGCAGCCGGGATCAGGGCGATAATGAAAAACTGTTTTTT
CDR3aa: CASSRDQGDNEKLFF

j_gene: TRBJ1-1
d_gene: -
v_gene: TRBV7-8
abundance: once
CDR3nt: TGTGCCAGCAGCGAACAGGGTCCCACTGAAGCTTTCTTT
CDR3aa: CASSEQGPTEAFF

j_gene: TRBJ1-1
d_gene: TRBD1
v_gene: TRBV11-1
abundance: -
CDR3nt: TGTGCCAGCAGCTTTGGGACAGGGGGCAGTAATGAAGCTTTCTTT
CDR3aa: CASSFGTGGSNEAFF

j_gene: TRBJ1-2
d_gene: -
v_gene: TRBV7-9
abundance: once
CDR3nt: TGTGCCAGCAGCCCTAGGGCCCGGGGTGGCTACACCTTC
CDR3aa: CASSPRARGGYTF

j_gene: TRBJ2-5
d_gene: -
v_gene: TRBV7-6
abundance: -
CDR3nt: TGTGCCAGCAGCTCTCAGCGAACAGAGACCCAGTACTTC
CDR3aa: CASSSQRTETQYF

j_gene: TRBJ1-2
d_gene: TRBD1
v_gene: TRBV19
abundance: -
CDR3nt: TGTGCCAGTAGTATAGAAGGGACAGAAGGAGGCTACACCTTC
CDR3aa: CASSIEGTEGGYTF

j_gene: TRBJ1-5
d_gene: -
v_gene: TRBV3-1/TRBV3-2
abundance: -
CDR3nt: TGTGCCAGCAGCCAAGGGGGGGGTGGCAATCAGCCCCAGCATTTT
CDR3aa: CASSQGGGGNQPQHF

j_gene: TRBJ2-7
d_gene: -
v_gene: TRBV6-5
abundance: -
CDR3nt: TGTGCCAGCAGTTACTCGACGGCAGGGGCCTACGAGCAGTACTTC
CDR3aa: CASSYSTAGAYEQYF

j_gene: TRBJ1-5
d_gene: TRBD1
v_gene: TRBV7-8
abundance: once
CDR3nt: TGTGCCAGCAGCTCCCAACAGGGGGGTCAGCCCCAGCATTTT
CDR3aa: CASSSQQGGQPQHF

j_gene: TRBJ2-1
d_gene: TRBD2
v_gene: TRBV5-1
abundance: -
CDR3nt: TGCGCCAGCAGCTTGGACCCGGGGGGGCCGAGCAATGAGCAGTTCTTC
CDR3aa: CASSLDPGGPSNEQFF

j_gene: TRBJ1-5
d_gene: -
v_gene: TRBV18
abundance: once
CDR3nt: TGTGCCAGTTCCCGGGAAGCCTATCAGCCCCAGCATTTT
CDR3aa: CASSREAYQPQHF

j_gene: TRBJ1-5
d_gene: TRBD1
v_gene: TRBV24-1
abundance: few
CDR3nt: TGTGCCACCAGTGATTCCAGGACAGGTGGGTCCGGAGCGCCCCAGCATTTT
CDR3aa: CATSDSRTGGSGAPQHF

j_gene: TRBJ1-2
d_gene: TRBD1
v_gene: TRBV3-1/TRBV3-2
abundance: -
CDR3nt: TGTGCCAGCAGCCTGACGGGACAGGGCGCCTACTATGGCTACACCTTC
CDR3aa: CASSLTGQGAYYGYTF

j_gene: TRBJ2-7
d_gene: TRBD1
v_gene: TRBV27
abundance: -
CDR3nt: TGTGCCAGCAGTTCGGGATACCGGGACAGAGCCTACGAGCAGTACTTC
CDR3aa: CASSSGYRDRAYEQYF

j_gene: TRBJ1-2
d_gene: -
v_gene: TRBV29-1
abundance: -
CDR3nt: TGCAGCGTTGATTTCCCGGATGGCTACACCTTC
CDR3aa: CSVDFPDGYTF

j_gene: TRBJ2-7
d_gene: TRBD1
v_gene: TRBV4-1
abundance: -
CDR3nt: TGCGCCAGCAGCCAACCCCCCGGGACAGGGTTCTACGAGCAGTACTTC
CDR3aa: CASSQPPGTGFYEQYF

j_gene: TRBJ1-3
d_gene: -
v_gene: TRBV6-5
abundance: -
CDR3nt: TGTGCCAGCAGACCCAGCGGTGGCACGGGAAACACCATATATTTT
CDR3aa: CASRPSGGTGNTIYF

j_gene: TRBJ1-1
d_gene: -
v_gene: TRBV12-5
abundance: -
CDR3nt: TGTGCTAGTGGTTCCAACGAGCATGAAGCTTTCTTT
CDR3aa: CASGSNEHEAFF

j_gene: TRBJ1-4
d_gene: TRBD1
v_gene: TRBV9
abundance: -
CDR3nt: TGTGCCAGCAGCGTAGCGGCTGGACAGGGGAGTAATGAAAAACTGTTTTTT
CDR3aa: CASSVAAGQGSNEKLFF

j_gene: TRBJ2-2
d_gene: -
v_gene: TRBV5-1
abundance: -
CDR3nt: TGCGCCAGCAGCTTGGCCACAGAGACGAACACCGGGGAGCTGTTTTTT
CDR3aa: CASSLATETNTGELFF

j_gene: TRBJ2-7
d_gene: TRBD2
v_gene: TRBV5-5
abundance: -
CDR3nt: TGTGCCAGCAGCCGGGGACTAGCGGAATACGAGCAGTACTTC
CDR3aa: CASSRGLAEYEQYF

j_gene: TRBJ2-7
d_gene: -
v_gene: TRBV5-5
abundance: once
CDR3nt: TGTGCCAGCAGCTTAAAAGGGGGAGAGCAGTACTTC
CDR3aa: CASSLKGGEQYF

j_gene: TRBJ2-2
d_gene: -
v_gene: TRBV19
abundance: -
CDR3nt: TGTGCCAGTAGTTCAGTTGGGGAGCTGTTTTTT
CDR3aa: CASSSVGELFF

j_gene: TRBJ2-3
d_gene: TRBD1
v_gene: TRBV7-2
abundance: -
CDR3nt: TGTGCCAGCAGTCCACCCCCCTGGACAGGAACGCAGTATTTT
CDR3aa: CASSPPPWTGTQYF

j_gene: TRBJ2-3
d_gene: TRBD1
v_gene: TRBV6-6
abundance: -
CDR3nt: TGTGCCAGCAGTTACTCGGGGGACAGGGGATCAGATACGCAGTATTTT
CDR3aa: CASSYSGDRGSDTQYF

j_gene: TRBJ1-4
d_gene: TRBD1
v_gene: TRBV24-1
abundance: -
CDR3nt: TGTGCCACCAGTGAACGGGACAGGGTTGAAAAACTGTTTTTT
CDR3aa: CATSERDRVEKLFF

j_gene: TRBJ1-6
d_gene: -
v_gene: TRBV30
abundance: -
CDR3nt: TGTGCCTGGAGTAAAACAGGGAGAGATAATTCACCCCTCCACTTT
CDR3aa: CAWSKTGRDNSPLHF

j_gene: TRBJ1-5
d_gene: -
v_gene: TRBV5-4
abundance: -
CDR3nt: TGTGCCAGCAGCTTGGGAGGAGCGGGGAGCAATCAGCCCCAGCATTTT
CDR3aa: CASSLGGAGSNQPQHF

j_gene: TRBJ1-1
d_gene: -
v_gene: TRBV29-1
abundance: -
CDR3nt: TGCAGCGTTGAAGAGGCAGGACAAGTGAACACTGAAGCTTTCTTT
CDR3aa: CSVEEAGQVNTEAFF

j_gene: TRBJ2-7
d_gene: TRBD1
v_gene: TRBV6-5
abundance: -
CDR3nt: TGTGCCAGTTGGGACAGGGGGCGATACGAGCAGTACTTC
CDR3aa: CASWDRGRYEQYF

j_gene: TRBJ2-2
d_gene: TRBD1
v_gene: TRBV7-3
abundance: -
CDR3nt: TGTGCCAGCAGCCTTACCGGGACAGGGGGCACCGGGGAGCTGTTTTTT
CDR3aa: CASSLTGTGGTGELFF

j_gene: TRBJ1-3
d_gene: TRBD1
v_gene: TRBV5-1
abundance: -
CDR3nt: TGCGCCAGCAGCAAAGGGGGACAGGGGTCCGGAAACACCATATATTTT
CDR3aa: CASSKGGQGSGNTIYF

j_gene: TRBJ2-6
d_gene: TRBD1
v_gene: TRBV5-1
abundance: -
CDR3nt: TGCGCCAGCAGCCTGGGACAGGGTGGGTCTGGGGCCAACGTCCTGACTTTC
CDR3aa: CASSLGQGGSGANVLTF

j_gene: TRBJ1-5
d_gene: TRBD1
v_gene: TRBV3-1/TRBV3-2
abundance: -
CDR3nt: TGTGCCAGCAGCCCTACAGGGGGGTATCAGCCCCAGCATTTT
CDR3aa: CASSPTGGYQPQHF

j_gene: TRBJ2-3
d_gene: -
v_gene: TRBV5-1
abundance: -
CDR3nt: TGCGCCAGCAGCCACGCCCCCCAGCAGGCAGATACGCAGTATTTT
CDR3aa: CASSHAPQQADTQYF

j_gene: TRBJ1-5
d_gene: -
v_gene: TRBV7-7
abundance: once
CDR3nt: TGTGCTAGCAGCCCCAAAATCTCACATGATAGCAATCAGCCCCAGCATTTT
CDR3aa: CASSPKISHDSNQPQHF

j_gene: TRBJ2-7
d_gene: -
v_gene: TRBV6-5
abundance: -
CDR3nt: TGTGCCAGCAGTTACTCGAGGCGGACAGACTACGAGCAGTACTTC
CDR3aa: CASSYSRRTDYEQYF